This T cell receptor (beta chain) was profiled in a study of T cells in Graves' hyperthyroidism and ophthalmopathy. Whole-study findings and limits: A 13 V-J model separated ophthalmopathy from stable hyperthyroidism. Blood held most thyroid clonotypes expanded above 0.001 frequency.

RNA transcripts gave rise to amplified TCR beta CDR3 regions. HTBI primers were employed in a first-round RT-PCR of the TCR CDR3. TCRdb itself ran the multiplex PCR reads through MiXCR, one entry per CDR3 protein. Among fewer than 650,000 distinct CDR3 sequences, over 12% were seen once, and the ten largest hold approximately 4.3%. This clonotype was counted many times. Its antigen is still unknown. There are 14 residues in the CDR3. The germline V gene encodes CDR1 MNHEY and CDR2 SVGEGT. V was shortened by 6 bases and J by 2 bases, with 14 bases between the two germline ends. Ophthalmopathy patients had moderate-to-severe active disease, CAS ≥3, NOSPECS ≥4, and disease duration under 3 months. Fresh peripheral blood, about 10 ml of it, supplied the PBMCs.

The receptor was derived from a woman aged 40 to 50 with Graves' ophthalmopathy. Sequencing used blood. V is TRBV6-2 or TRBV6-3 and J is TRBJ2-7; no clear D gene. CDR3 bases: TGTGCCAGCAGAGTCTGGTTAGAACCCTACGAGCAGTACTTC. Translation: CASRVWLEPYEQYF.